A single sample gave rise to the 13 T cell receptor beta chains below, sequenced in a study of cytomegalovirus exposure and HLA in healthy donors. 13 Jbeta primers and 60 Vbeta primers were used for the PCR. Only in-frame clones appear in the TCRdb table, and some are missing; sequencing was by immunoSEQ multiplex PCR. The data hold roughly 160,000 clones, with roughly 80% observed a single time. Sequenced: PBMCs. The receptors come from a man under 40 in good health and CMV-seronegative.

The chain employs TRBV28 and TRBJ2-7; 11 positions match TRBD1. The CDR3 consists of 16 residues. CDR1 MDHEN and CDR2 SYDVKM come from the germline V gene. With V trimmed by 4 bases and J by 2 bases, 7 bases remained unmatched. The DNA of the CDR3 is TGTGCCAGCAGTTCGTGGACAGGGGGCATCCCCTACGAGCAGTACTTC. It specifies CASSSWTGGIPYEQYF.

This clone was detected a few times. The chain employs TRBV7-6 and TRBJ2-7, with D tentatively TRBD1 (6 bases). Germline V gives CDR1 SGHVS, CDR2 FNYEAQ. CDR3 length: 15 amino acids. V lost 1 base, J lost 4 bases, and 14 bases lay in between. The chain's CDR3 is CASSLDRRGEYEQYF. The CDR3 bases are TGTGCCAGCAGCTTAGACCGCAGGGGCGAGTACGAGCAGTACTTC. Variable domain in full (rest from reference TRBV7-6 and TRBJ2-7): GAGVSQSPRYKVTKRGQDVALRCDPISGHVSLYWYRQALGQGPEFLTYFNYEAQQDKSGLPNDRFSAERPEGSISTLTIQRTEQRDSAMYRCASSLDRRGEYEQYFGPGTRLTVT.

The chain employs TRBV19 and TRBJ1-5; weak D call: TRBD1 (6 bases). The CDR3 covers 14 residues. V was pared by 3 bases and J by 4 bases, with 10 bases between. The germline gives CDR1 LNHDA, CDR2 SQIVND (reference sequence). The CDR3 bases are TGTGCCAGTAGTATGGGGGCCCTAAATCAGCCCCAGCATTTT. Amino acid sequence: CASSMGALNQPQHF.

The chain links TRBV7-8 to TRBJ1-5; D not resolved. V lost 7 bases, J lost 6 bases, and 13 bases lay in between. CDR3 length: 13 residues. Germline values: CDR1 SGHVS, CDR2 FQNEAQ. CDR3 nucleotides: TGTGCCAGCACCCCTGAATCCGGTCAGCCCCAGCATTTT. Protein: CASTPESGQPQHF.

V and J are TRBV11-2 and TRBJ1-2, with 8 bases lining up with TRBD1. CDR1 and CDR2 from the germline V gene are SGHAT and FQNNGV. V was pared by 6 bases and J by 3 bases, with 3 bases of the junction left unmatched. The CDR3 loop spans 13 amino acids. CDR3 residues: CASRKTGDYGYTF. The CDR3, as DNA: TGTGCCAGCAGGAAGACAGGGGACTATGGCTACACCTTC.

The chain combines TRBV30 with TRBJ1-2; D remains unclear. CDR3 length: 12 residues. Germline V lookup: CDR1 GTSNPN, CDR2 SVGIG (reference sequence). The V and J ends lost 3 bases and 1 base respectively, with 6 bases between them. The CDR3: CAWRSVNYGYTF. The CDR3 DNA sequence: TGTGCCTGGAGGAGCGTTAACTATGGCTACACCTTC.

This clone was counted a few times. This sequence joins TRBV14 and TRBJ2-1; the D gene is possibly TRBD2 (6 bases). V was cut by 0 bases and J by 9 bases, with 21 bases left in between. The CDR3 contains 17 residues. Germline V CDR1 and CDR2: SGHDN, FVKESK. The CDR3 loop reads CASSQESATSRTGEQFF. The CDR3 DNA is TGTGCCAGCAGCCAAGAATCCGCGACTAGTCGTACGGGTGAGCAGTTCTTC.

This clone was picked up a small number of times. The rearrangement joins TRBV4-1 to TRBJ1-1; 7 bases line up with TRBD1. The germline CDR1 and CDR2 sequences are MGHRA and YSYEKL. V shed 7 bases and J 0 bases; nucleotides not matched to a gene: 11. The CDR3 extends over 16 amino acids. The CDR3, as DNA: TGCGCCAGCAATCTACCTCGGGACAGCATGAACACTGAAGCTTTCTTT. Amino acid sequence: CASNLPRDSMNTEAFF.

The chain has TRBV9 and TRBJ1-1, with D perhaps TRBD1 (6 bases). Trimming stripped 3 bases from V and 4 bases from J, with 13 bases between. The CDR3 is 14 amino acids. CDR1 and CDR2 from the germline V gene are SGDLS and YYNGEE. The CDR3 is CASSASGGRTEAFF. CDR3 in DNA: TGTGCCAGCAGCGCAAGCGGGGGGCGCACTGAAGCTTTCTTT.

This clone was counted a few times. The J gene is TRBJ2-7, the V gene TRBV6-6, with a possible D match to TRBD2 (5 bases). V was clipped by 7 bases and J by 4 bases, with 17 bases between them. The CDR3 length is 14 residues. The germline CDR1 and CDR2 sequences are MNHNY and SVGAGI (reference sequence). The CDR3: CASKTEDWTYEQYF. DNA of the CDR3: TGTGCCAGCAAAACAGAGGACTGGACTTACGAGCAGTACTTC.

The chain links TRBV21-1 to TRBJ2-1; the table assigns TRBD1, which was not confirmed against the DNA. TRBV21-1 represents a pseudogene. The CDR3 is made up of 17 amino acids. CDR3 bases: TGTGCCAGTGAGGGACAGGGGGGTCTAAGCTCCTACAATGAGCAGTTCTTC. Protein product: CASEGQGGLSSYNEQFF.

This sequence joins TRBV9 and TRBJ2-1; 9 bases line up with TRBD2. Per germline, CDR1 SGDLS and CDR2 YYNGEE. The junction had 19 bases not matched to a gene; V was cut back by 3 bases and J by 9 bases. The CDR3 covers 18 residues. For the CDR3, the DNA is TGTGCCAGCAGCGACGGTTTGTTGGCTAGCGGGAACGAAGGTGAGCAGTTCTTC. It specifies CASSDGLLASGNEGEQFF.

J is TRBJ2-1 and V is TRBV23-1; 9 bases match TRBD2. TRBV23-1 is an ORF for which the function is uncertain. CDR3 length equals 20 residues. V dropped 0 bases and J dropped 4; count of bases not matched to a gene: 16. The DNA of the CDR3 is TGCGCCAGCAGTCAATCTGACATCGCTGGGCGGGAGGGAACATACAATGAGCAGTTCTTC. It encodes CASSQSDIAGREGTYNEQFF.